This T cell receptor (beta chain) was found in a study of T cells after yellow fever vaccination. Only a few counts were recorded for this clonotype. The CDR3 extends over 14 amino acids. V was shortened by 4 bases and J by 1 base, with 10 bases between the two germline ends. Germline V gives CDR1 SGHTA, CDR2 FQGNSA. TCRdb processed the 5' RACE reads anew with MiXCR; each CDR3 protein has one entry. Of hundreds of thousands of distinct CDR3 sequences listed, 10% to 15% were seen once; the top ten hold under 15%. This material consisted of PBMCs, taken on the day of the yellow fever booster vaccination. This receptor was taken from a young man who received the YFV17D yellow fever vaccine. This chain links TRBV7-2 with TRBJ2-5; D is perhaps TRBD1 or TRBD2 (5 bases each). DNA for the CDR3: TGTGCCAGCAGCTATCCTGGGGGCCAAGAGACCCAGTACTTC. Translation gives CASSYPGGQETQYF.